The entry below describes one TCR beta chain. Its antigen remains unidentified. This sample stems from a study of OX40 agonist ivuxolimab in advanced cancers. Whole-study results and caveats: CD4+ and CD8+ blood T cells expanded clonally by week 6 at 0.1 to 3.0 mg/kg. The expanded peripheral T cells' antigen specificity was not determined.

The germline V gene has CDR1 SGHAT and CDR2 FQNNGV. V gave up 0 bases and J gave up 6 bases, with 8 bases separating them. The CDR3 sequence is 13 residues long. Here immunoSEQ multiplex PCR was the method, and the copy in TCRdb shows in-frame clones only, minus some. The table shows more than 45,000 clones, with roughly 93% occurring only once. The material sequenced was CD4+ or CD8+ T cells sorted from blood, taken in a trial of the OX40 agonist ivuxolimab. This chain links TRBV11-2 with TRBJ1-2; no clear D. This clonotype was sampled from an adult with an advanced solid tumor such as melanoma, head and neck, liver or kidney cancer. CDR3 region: CASSLEGSDGYTF. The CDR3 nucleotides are TGTGCCAGCAGCTTAGAGGGTTCGGATGGCTACACCTTC.